This TCR beta chain is drawn from a study of blood T cell repertoires in COVID-19. The CDR3 runs to 16 residues. The V segment lost 1 base and the J segment 5 bases; nucleotides outside the gene matches: 10. Germline CDR1 reads SGHDT; CDR2 reads YYEEEE. Under the authors' procedure: Counts of nucleated cells, estimated from reference gene primer amplification, were obtained. Sequenced by immunoSEQ multiplex PCR; TCRdb stores in-frame clones only, minus some. Clonal size and the V and J genes are those of that table, whereas D and trimming came from the DNA. Of 180,000 or so clones listed, over 75% are singletons.

This sequence originates from a human donor with active or convalescent COVID-19. The donor label of this sample is uncertain. The sample taken for sequencing was peripheral blood. The chain joins TRBV5-6 to TRBJ2-5, with TRBD2 identical over 8 bases. The DNA for the CDR3 is TGTGCCAGCAGCTTGTCCGGGACTAGTCTGTGGGAGACCCAGTACTTC. Amino acid sequence: CASSLSGTSLWETQYF.